This TCR beta chain was sequenced in a study of OX40 agonist ivuxolimab in advanced cancers. Study context: Patients received ivuxolimab, an intravenous treatment, every 2 weeks at 0.01 to 10 mg/kg.

Libraries were prepared by immunoSEQ multiplex PCR; TCRdb keeps only in-frame clonotypes and omits some of them. The repertoire includes just under 65,000 clones, about 89% of them detected once, and less than 6% sits in the top ten. The germline V gene encodes CDR1 SGHDT and CDR2 YYEEEE. The CDR3 length is 18 residues. The V and J ends lost 2 bases and 0 bases respectively, with 17 bases between them. The sequence was obtained from an adult with an advanced solid tumor such as melanoma, head and neck, liver or kidney cancer. The material was CD4+ or CD8+ T cells sorted from blood, obtained in a trial of the OX40 agonist ivuxolimab. This chain links TRBV5-6 with TRBJ2-2; TRBD2 might be the D (5 bases). The CDR3 region has the DNA TGTGCCAGCAGCTTTTTTTCTCGAGCGGACGCGAACACCGGGGAGCTGTTTTTT. Encoded protein: CASSFFSRADANTGELFF. The full variable domain, rest sourced from reference TRBV5-6 and TRBJ2-2, is DAGVTQSPTHLIKTRGQQVTLRCSPKSGHDTVSWYQQALGQGPQFIFQYYEEEERQRGNFPDRFSGHQFPNYSSELNVNALLLGDSALYLCASSFFSRADANTGELFFGEGSRLTVL.